This T cell receptor beta chain is from a study of blood T cell repertoires in COVID-19. Study background: T cells, B-cell-depleted T cells, or PBMCs provided the cDNA or gDNA that served as material.

The assay was immunoSEQ multiplex PCR, and TCRdb's table has in-frame clones only and misses some. The sample has about 350,000 clones, around nine tenths seen once; the top ten hold 0.95% to 1.1%. Germline V gene lookup returns CDR1 WSHSY and CDR2 SAAADI. The CDR3 length is 13 residues. The V end was cut by 3 bases, the J end by 8 bases, with 10 bases between. All enrollees were roughly 18 to 90 years old and from approximately 25 US areas. Membership in each cohort depended on participant-reported clinical history. The specimen sequenced was PBMCs or T cells enriched from blood (not recorded which). The chain recombines TRBV10-2 with TRBJ1-4, with a possible D match to TRBD1 (5 bases). This receptor was obtained from a woman aged 25 to 45 who had been exposed to COVID-19. The DNA for the CDR3 is TGCGCCAGCAGTGACCGGGGGAAGGAAAAACTGTTTTTT. Its translation is CASSDRGKEKLFF.